One and the same sample provided the 31 T cell receptor beta chains below, sequenced in a study of cytomegalovirus exposure and HLA in healthy donors. The primer mix had 60 Vbeta and 13 Jbeta primers. Generated by immunoSEQ multiplex PCR, the TCRdb table keeps only in-frame clones and is missing some. The table records roughly 140,000 clones, about 74% of them present only once. The sequenced material came from PBMCs. These receptors all stem from a woman between 45 and 65 years old in good health and CMV-seronegative.

This clone was found once. The V gene is TRBV2, the J gene TRBJ2-1; D uncertain. CDR1 and CDR2 from the germline V gene are SNHLY and FYNNEI. V was pared by 4 bases and J by 7 bases, with 5 bases between. This CDR3 is 11 amino acids long. The CDR3 nucleotides are TGTGCCAGCAGTGTCCTTAATGAGCAGTTCTTC. Amino acid sequence: CASSVLNEQFF.

This clone has only a few counts. The chain couples TRBV5-1 to TRBJ2-5, with TRBD1 identical over 7 bases. Trimming cost V 2 bases and J 0 bases; bases outside gene matches: 10. The CDR3 is 17 amino acids. The germline CDR1 and CDR2 sequences are SGHRS and YFSETQ. The CDR3: CASSLLPQGYDQETQYF. In DNA form, the CDR3 reads TGCGCCAGCAGCTTATTACCACAGGGGTACGACCAAGAGACCCAGTACTTC.

The V call is TRBV4-3, the J call TRBJ2-3; 16 nucleotides align to TRBD2. Unmatched junction bases numbered 8, after V lost 0 bases and J lost 8 bases. Germline V gene sequence: CDR1 LGHNA, CDR2 YSLEER. The CDR3 is 18 amino acids. The CDR3 protein is CASSQEGTSGGASFTQYF. The CDR3 DNA reads TGCGCCAGCAGCCAAGAGGGGACTAGCGGGGGGGCCTCGTTTACGCAGTATTTT.

This clone has a handful of counts. V usage is TRBV10-3 and J usage is TRBJ2-7; 11 bases match TRBD1. With 10 bases clipped from V and 5 bases from J, the junction kept 10 bases outside the gene matches. Germline V gene lookup returns CDR1 ENHRY and CDR2 SYGVKD. There are 14 residues in the CDR3. The CDR3, as DNA: TGTGCCACCGCCGGGACAGGGGGAATAAACGAGCAGTACTTC. Its translation: CATAGTGGINEQYF.

This clone was detected only once. The chain combines TRBV7-2 with TRBJ2-1, with D possibly matching TRBD2 (5 bases). CDR1 is SGHTA and CDR2 is FQGNSA in the germline V gene. The CDR3 spans 12 residues. Trimming cost V 5 bases and J 6 bases, with 8 bases left between them. The CDR3 coding sequence is TGTGCCAGCAGCCCCGGGGTCAATGAGCAGTTCTTC. It encodes CASSPGVNEQFF.

About this clone itself: Its ends do not fully match the called genes, so a read error is possible. The sample holds other DNA sequences that translate to the same CDR3. V gene TRBV10-3 combines with J gene TRBJ1-2; D unresolved. Germline V gene sequence: CDR1 ENHRY, CDR2 SYGVKD. This CDR3 is 14 amino acids long. The DNA of the CDR3 is TGCGCCATCAGTGAGTTGGACCAGCGGTATGGCTACACCTTC. Translation: CAISELDQRYGYTF.

This chain uses TRBV5-6 with TRBJ1-4; a possible D gene is TRBD1 (5 bases). Germline lookup yields CDR1 SGHDT and CDR2 YYEEEE. V dropped 5 bases and J dropped 8 bases, with 22 bases sitting between them. The CDR3 consists of 16 residues. CDR3 nucleotide sequence: TGTGCCAGCAGTCGGTTGGGCGGGGGTGAAGACGAAAAACTGTTTTTT. Its translation is CASSRLGGGEDEKLFF.

The gene calls are TRBV5-5 and TRBJ1-1; a weak D match, TRBD1 (6 bases). The germline CDR1 and CDR2 sequences are SGHKS and YYEKEE (reference sequence). V was shortened by 4 bases and J by 3 bases, with 16 bases between the two germline ends. The length of the CDR3 is 15 residues. The CDR3 loop is CASSLFGQPDTEAFF. CDR3 nucleotides: TGTGCCAGCAGCCTGTTTGGACAGCCGGACACTGAAGCTTTCTTT.

The chain has TRBV9 and TRBJ1-6; D perhaps matches TRBD1 (5 bases). The CDR3 is 14 residues long. Germline CDR1 is SGDLS and CDR2 is YYNGEE. V lost 1 base, J lost 8 bases, and 10 bases lay in between. The CDR3 region is CASSVQIGDSPLHF. DNA for the CDR3: TGTGCCAGCAGCGTACAGATAGGGGATTCACCCCTCCACTTT.

This clone was seen a handful of times. The chain combines TRBV7-9 with TRBJ1-4; 8 positions match TRBD1. V was pared by 5 bases and J by 0 bases, with 5 bases of the junction left unmatched. This CDR3 is 16 amino acids long. Germline V CDR1 and CDR2: SEHNR, FQNEAQ (reference sequence). CDR3 DNA: TGTGCCAGCAGCCCCGGACAGGGAACAACTAATGAAAAACTGTTTTTT. Protein sequence: CASSPGQGTTNEKLFF.

V gene TRBV7-2 combines with J gene TRBJ2-5, with 14 bases identical to TRBD2. V dropped 5 bases and J dropped 1; count of bases not matched to a gene: 3. From germline, CDR1 is SGHTA and CDR2 FQGNSA. The CDR3 has 16 residues. CDR3 nucleotide sequence: TGTGCCAGCAGCGCCGGACTAGCGGGGGGCCAAGAGACCCAGTACTTC. As protein: CASSAGLAGGQETQYF.

V and J are TRBV6-1 and TRBJ2-3; D remains ambiguous. The CDR3 contains 12 residues. Looked up from germline, CDR1 is MNHNS and CDR2 is SASEGT. V dropped 4 bases and J dropped 5 bases, with 7 bases sitting between them. CDR3 nucleotides: TGTGCCAGCAGTGCAATTAGAGATACGCAGTATTTT. This codes for CASSAIRDTQYF.

J is TRBJ1-4 and V is TRBV7-2; 7 nucleotides match TRBD1. J lost 4 bases, V lost 5 bases, and 7 bases had no gene match. The CDR3 consists of 15 residues. Germline CDR1 reads SGHTA; CDR2 reads FQGNSA. CDR3 bases: TGTGCCAGCAGCGACTCAGGGGGACTTAATGAAAAACTGTTTTTT. It encodes CASSDSGGLNEKLFF.

The rearrangement joins TRBV6-1 to TRBJ1-6; D unresolved. This CDR3 has 16 residues. V shed 0 bases and J shed 0 bases, with 6 bases lying between them. CDR1 is MNHNS, CDR2 SASEGT, per germline. The DNA of the CDR3 is TGTGCCAGCAGTGAAGCGGGGAGCTCCTATAATTCACCCCTCCACTTT. As protein: CASSEAGSSYNSPLHF.

The rearrangement links TRBV7-3 to TRBJ2-2, with D perhaps matching TRBD2 (6 bases). CDR3 length: 16 residues. Germline V gene lookup returns CDR1 SGHTA and CDR2 FQGTGA. V shed 1 base and J shed 0 bases, with 9 bases lying between them. The CDR3 DNA reads as TGTGCCAGCAGCTTAAGGGGGGACGCGAACACCGGGGAGCTGTTTTTT. Translated, it gives CASSLRGDANTGELFF.

J is TRBJ1-2 and V is TRBV6-1; D is perhaps TRBD1 (6 bases). Trimming removed 6 bases at V and 6 bases at J, with 20 bases between. CDR3 size: 15 residues. Germline V gene lookup returns CDR1 MNHNS and CDR2 SASEGT. In DNA form, the CDR3 reads TGTGCCAGCAGCATAATCTATACAGGGAACGATGGCTACACCTTC. It encodes CASSIIYTGNDGYTF.

The genes are TRBV28 and TRBJ1-5; D unclear. The germline gives CDR1 MDHEN, CDR2 SYDVKM. The CDR3 has 17 amino acids. V lost 6 bases, J lost 0 bases, and 18 bases lay in between. The CDR3 DNA follows: TGTGCCAGCAGGAACAGAGGGTTAATCTATAGCAATCAGCCCCAGCATTTT. Amino acid sequence: CASRNRGLIYSNQPQHF.

V is TRBV2 and J is TRBJ1-5; D might be TRBD1 (6 bases). This CDR3 comprises 14 residues. V lost 6 bases and J 6 bases, leaving 15 bases between the germline ends. Germline CDR1 reads SNHLY; CDR2 reads FYNNEI. CDR3 region: CASSREGGGQPQHF. As DNA, the CDR3 is TGTGCCAGCAGCCGAGAGGGGGGGGGTCAGCCCCAGCATTTT.

This clone was found once. V and J are TRBV11-3 and TRBJ2-5; TRBD2 agrees at 7 bases. Germline CDR1 is SGHNT and CDR2 is YENEEA. The CDR3 is made up of 15 amino acids. V trimming: 5 bases; J trimming: 7 bases; junction bases outside the gene matches: 13. The chain's CDR3 is CASSASPGGLGTQYF. The CDR3 nucleotides read TGTGCCAGCAGCGCAAGTCCGGGGGGACTGGGGACCCAGTACTTC. Supplemented by reference TRBV11-3 and TRBJ2-5, the full variable domain reads EAGVVQSPRYKIIEKKQPVAFWCNPISGHNTLYWYLQNLGQGPELLIRYENEEAVDDSQLPKDRFSAERLKGVDSTLKIQPAELGDSAVYLCASSASPGGLGTQYFGPGTRLLVL.

This chain joins TRBV28 and TRBJ1-3; the D gene is possibly TRBD1 (5 bases). V lost 5 bases and J 4 bases, leaving 18 bases between the germline ends. Germline CDR1 MDHEN, CDR2 SYDVKM. This CDR3 comprises 16 residues. The CDR3 is CASSHLEGGAGNTIYF. For the CDR3, the DNA is TGTGCCAGCAGTCATTTGGAGGGAGGGGCCGGAAACACCATATATTTT.

The V call is TRBV28, the J call TRBJ2-7; 8 bases align to TRBD1. The V and J ends lost 3 bases and 2 bases, in that order; junction bases with no gene match: 3. Germline lookup yields CDR1 MDHEN and CDR2 SYDVKM. The CDR3 runs to 14 residues. CDR3: CASSFTGGTYEQYF. The CDR3 DNA reads as TGTGCCAGCAGTTTTACAGGGGGAACCTACGAGCAGTACTTC.

This rearrangement joins TRBV29-1 to TRBJ2-7; TRBD1 matches 8 bases. The germline V gene encodes CDR1 SQVTM and CDR2 ANQGSEA. This CDR3 has 14 amino acids. Losses at the gene ends were 6 bases for V and 0 bases for J; bases not matched to a gene: 7. In nucleotides, the CDR3 is TGCAGCGTCAGGGGGCAGTCGAGCTCCTACGAGCAGTACTTC. Amino acid sequence: CSVRGQSSSYEQYF.

This chain joins TRBV5-1 and TRBJ2-7, with D perhaps TRBD1 (5 bases). Germline V CDR1 and CDR2: SGHRS, YFSETQ. This CDR3 region has 14 residues. Trimming removed 5 bases from V and 3 bases from J, with 15 bases in between. CDR3 nucleotides: TGCGCCAGCAGGAAGGACACAAACATCTACGAGCAGTACTTC. The encoded protein is CASRKDTNIYEQYF.

Note on this clone: The identical CDR3 is also encoded by other nucleotide sequences in the sample. The CDR3 nucleotides are TGTGCCAGTAGTATGAGGGCGGTCTCCTACGAGCAGTACTTC. This sequence encodes CASSMRAVSYEQYF. This rearrangement joins TRBV19 to TRBJ2-7; a possible D gene is TRBD2 (5 bases). Germline V gene data show CDR1 as LNHDA and CDR2 as SQIVND (reference sequence). CDR3 size: 14 residues. Trimming stripped 3 bases from V and 0 bases from J, with 9 bases between.

The sample holds one count of this clone. The CDR3 is CASSSSGTAYSGANVLTF. CDR3 coding DNA: TGCGCCAGCAGCTCCTCCGGGACAGCATACTCTGGGGCCAACGTCCTGACTTTC. The chain uses TRBV5-1 and TRBJ2-6; TRBD1 matches 7 bases. Germline-derived CDR1 and CDR2 are SGHRS and YFSETQ. V was pared by 3 bases and J by 0 bases, with 9 bases of the junction left unmatched. This CDR3 has 18 residues.

V is TRBV4-1 and J is TRBJ2-2, with 13 bases identical to TRBD2. The CDR3 has 19 residues. V dropped 1 base and J dropped 1; count of bases not matched to a gene: 6. Germline assignment: CDR1 MGHRA and CDR2 YSYEKL. The DNA for the CDR3 is TGCGCCAGCAGCCAAGGAGGACTAGCGGGGGACTTGAACACCGGGGAGCTGTTTTTT. Translation: CASSQGGLAGDLNTGELFF.

In its sample, this clone was seen a few times. V gene TRBV11-3 combines with J gene TRBJ2-3; perhaps TRBD2 as D (6 bases). The CDR3 runs 13 residues. In germline, CDR1 is SGHNT, CDR2 YENEEA. Trimming cost V 5 bases and J 4 bases, with 10 bases left between them. CDR3 coding DNA: TGTGCCAGCAGCGAACTAGCAGCAGATACGCAGTATTTT. Its protein product is CASSELAADTQYF.

The chain is built from TRBV6-1 and TRBJ1-6; D is uncertain. The CDR3 sequence is 13 residues long. Trimming took 2 bases from V and 7 from J, leaving 6 bases between them. Germline V lookup: CDR1 MNHNS, CDR2 SASEGT. Written as DNA, the CDR3 is TGTGCCAGCAGTGAATTGGGCAATTCACCCCTCCACTTT. It translates to CASSELGNSPLHF.

V and J are TRBV6-4 and TRBJ2-1; possible D gene TRBD2, 5 bases. The CDR3 sequence is 14 residues long. Germline loops: CDR1 MRHNA, CDR2 SNTAGT. V dropped 10 bases and J dropped 6 bases, with 19 bases sitting between them. DNA for the CDR3: TGTGCCACCTCAATGTCGGGAAACCCCAATGAGCAGTTCTTC. It is translated as CATSMSGNPNEQFF.

This clone was picked up one time. The chain joins TRBV6-1 to TRBJ2-5; the D gene is possibly TRBD1 (6 bases). The CDR3 runs to 15 residues. Between the trimmed V and J ends, which lost 3 bases and 4 bases, there was a span of 15 bases. CDR1 is MNHNS and CDR2 is SASEGT in the germline V gene. In DNA form, the CDR3 reads TGTGCCAGCAGTGAGGGACCAGGGGCCGGAGAGACCCAGTACTTC. This codes for CASSEGPGAGETQYF.

Only a few counts were recorded for this clone. The V and J genes are TRBV6-6 and TRBJ2-2; 7 bases are a match to TRBD1. V was clipped by 5 bases and J by 8 bases; unmatched bases: 5. Looked up from germline, CDR1 is MNHNY and CDR2 is SVGAGI (reference sequence). CDR3 length: 13 residues. The chain's CDR3 is CASSEDRWGELFF. In nucleotides, the CDR3 is TGTGCCAGCAGTGAGGACAGGTGGGGGGAGCTGTTTTTT.